The clone carrying this T cell receptor beta chain turned up a few times. Its antigen remains unidentified. The sample comes from a study of blood T cells in healthy people across ages. Points from the study as a whole: For the donors, CMV status was unknown and possibly confounded expanded clonotype changes.

CDR1 and CDR2 from the germline V gene are SGHAT and FQNNGV. V lost 3 bases and J 5 bases, leaving 7 bases between the germline ends. This CDR3 is built from 12 residues. A second PCR, run for about 7 to 11 cycles, used a sample-barcoded 5' primer plus a J-beta primer mix. TCRdb recomputed calls from the 5' RACE reads with MiXCR, one row per CDR3 protein. The top ten hold approximately 4.1% of the sample, which has some 1.5 million distinct CDR3 sequences, roughly two fifths seen once. Ranging in age from about 6 to 100, the donors were healthy Caucasian individuals from Russia. Each sample used at least 7 million PBMCs.

The sequence came from a woman in her late teens or twenties in good health. The chain joins TRBV11-2 to TRBJ2-5, with D unclear. Specimen: blood. The CDR3 DNA is TGTGCCAGCAGCTTGTCTGTTGAGACCCAGTACTTC. Protein sequence: CASSLSVETQYF.